This T cell receptor beta chain appears in the sequencing data of a study of persistence of HIV-infected CD4 T cells. Note on this clone: Its specificity is not known.

Sequencing used immunoSEQ version 4 in survey mode. Profiling relied on immunoSEQ multiplex PCR, and the TCRdb table lists in-frame clones only, not all of them. The top ten hold roughly 7% of the sample, which has under 20,000 clones, more than 75% seen once. V lost 2 bases and J 1 base, leaving 12 bases between the germline ends. CDR1 SGHDN and CDR2 FVKESK come from the germline V gene. CDR3 length equals 15 residues. The stimulus was lysate of CMV-infected fibroblasts, around 10 ug/mL. Sorting of responding CD4+ T cells relied on upregulated CD40 ligand together with CD69. Suppressive ART was started during chronic HIV-1 infection in these adults.

Sequencing was performed on CD4+ T cells sorted from PBMCs after approximately 18-hour stimulation, taken from a patient who received antiretroviral therapy. J is TRBJ2-7 and V is TRBV14, with a weak D call TRBD2 (5 bases). This TCR derives from an adult man with HIV who was CMV-seropositive. CDR3 sequence: CASSQTRGVSYEQYF. The CDR3 nucleotides are TGTGCCAGCAGCCAAACTAGAGGTGTATCCTACGAGCAGTACTTC.